A selection of T cell receptor beta chains follows, all from one sample in a study of T cell changes during pregnancy in multiple sclerosis. This table comes from immunoSEQ multiplex PCR, and its TCRdb copy is limited to in-frame clones, with some not included. Counted here are fewer than 60,000 clones, about 90% occurring once; the ten biggest clones make up 1.2%. This sample comprised peripheral blood, obtained after pregnancy. Every receptor here comes from a female donor in good health, enrolled as a control in a pregnancy study. The CDR3 runs from the conserved cysteine through the conserved F or W.

v_call	j_call	cdr3_aa
TRBV7-2	TRBJ1-2	CASSPHRGFDYGYTF
TRBV28	TRBJ2-1	CASSFGGLYNEQFF
TRBV19	TRBJ2-7	CASSIGDYHPGEQYF
TRBV10-3	TRBJ2-3	CAISATLAGASTDTQYF
TRBV7-9	TRBJ1-6	CASSLATASPLHF
TRBV18	TRBJ2-4	CASSPTPLGENIQYF
TRBV28	TRBJ1-5	CASSSTRKLDRGNQPQHF
TRBV10-3	TRBJ2-7	CAISKGGASGSLYEQYF
TRBV4-3	TRBJ2-3	CASSQEGPGTDTQYF
TRBV18	TRBJ2-7	CASSPSGLDEQYF
TRBV6-1	TRBJ2-1	CASSAFDGAYNEQFF
TRBV15	TRBJ1-1	CATSRRDSGNTEAFF
TRBV6-1	TRBJ1-1	CASSAPGQGVSTEAFF
TRBV7-9	TRBJ1-2	CASSLGLAGDGYTF
TRBV7-2	TRBJ2-7	CASSLRGRETDEQYF
TRBV18	TRBJ2-1	CASSSQLAGGTDEQFF
TRBV28	TRBJ2-7	CASSRQTGSYEQYF
TRBV28	TRBJ2-3	CASSRTSTDTQYF
TRBV5-1	TRBJ2-5	CASSLTSGDPWTQYF
TRBV7-8	TRBJ2-7	CASSPSGRASSYEQYF
TRBV15	TRBJ1-2	CATSRDFGGGAANGYTF
TRBV2	TRBJ2-7	CASSEDPGNPGEQYF
TRBV14	TRBJ2-7	CASSQGTGPYEQYF
TRBV5-6	TRBJ2-5	CASSLGLAGQETQYF
TRBV5-4	TRBJ1-2	CASSLQGANYGYTF
TRBV15	TRBJ1-1	CATSRDRRETSTEAFF
TRBV5-1	TRBJ2-7	CASSRVTGSYEQYF
TRBV7-6	TRBJ2-7	CASSPGTDWGEQYF
TRBV5-4	TRBJ2-4	CASSGGLAVAKNIQYF
TRBV19	TRBJ1-2	CASTPTGDPYGYTF
TRBV4-1	TRBJ1-2	CASSLRPGQGTRGYTF
TRBV15	TRBJ2-5	CATSRDLRGQGTFQETQYF
TRBV6-6	TRBJ2-1	CASSPLIDEQFF
TRBV2	TRBJ2-2	CASRTGTANTGELFF
TRBV7-6	TRBJ1-1	CASSLRGPNTEAFF
TRBV7-2	TRBJ2-3	CASSFRLAGGGDTQYF
TRBV5-1	TRBJ2-1	CASSLVGTGVWDEQFF
TRBV21-1	TRBJ2-1	CASSKVEQGKTYNEQFF
TRBV5-6	TRBJ1-2	CASSTRRTGSYGYTF
TRBV6-1	TRBJ2-5	CASSEDREGTQYF
TRBV5-1	TRBJ2-1	CASSWGLAGQRNEQFF
TRBV5-1	TRBJ2-7	CASSLDRATYEQYF
TRBV2	TRBJ2-5	CASSSGGSFQETQYF
TRBV5-1	TRBJ1-4	CASSLSRGVSTTNEKLFF
TRBV7-2	TRBJ1-3	CASSHDSSSSGNTIYF
TRBV25-1	TRBJ2-1	CASSGWSGASYNEQFF
TRBV25-1	TRBJ2-7	CASSRTATYEQYF
TRBV6-5	TRBJ1-1	CASSYSRSGTEAFF
TRBV7-9	TRBJ2-7	CASSKGDRGREDEQYF
TRBV4-1	TRBJ1-2	CASSLYVQGAWGYTF
TRBV27	TRBJ2-7	CASSLRGSYEQYF
TRBV30	TRBJ1-5	CAWNVRGGNQPQHF
TRBV9	TRBJ1-2	CASSVATGGDYGYTF
TRBV6-1	TRBJ1-6	CASRRTGSNSPLHF
TRBV5-5	TRBJ2-3	CASSLMSGRTDTQYF
TRBV7-2	TRBJ1-4	CASSQLGGGNEKLFF
TRBV11-2	TRBJ1-1	CASSLVGDTEAFF